This record looks at one TCR beta chain sequence and its context. Its antigen is as yet unknown. This sample is part of a study of T cells in Graves' hyperthyroidism and ophthalmopathy. The germline CDR1 and CDR2 sequences are MNHNS and SASEGT. CDR3 length equals 16 residues. The V and J ends lost 6 bases and 1 base respectively, with 18 bases between them. Overall study results and limits: Ophthalmopathy onset followed model prediction by a median approximately seven months. Researchers report that a 13 V-J model separated ophthalmopathy from stable hyperthyroidism.

Amplified TCR beta CDR3 regions derived from RNA transcripts. The primer set for the first-round RT-PCR of the TCR CDR3 was HTBI. One entry per CDR3 protein results from TCRdb running MiXCR on the multiplex PCR reads. This table holds around 300,000 distinct CDR3 sequences, around a quarter found once. This chain uses TRBV6-1 with TRBJ1-1, with D maybe TRBD1 (6 bases). Sequenced sample: blood. The source of this sequence is a man aged 40-49 years with Graves' hyperthyroidism that later progressed to Graves' ophthalmopathy. CDR3 protein: CASRFPLGGQNTEAFF. The CDR3 nucleotides are TGTGCCAGCAGGTTCCCGTTGGGGGGACAGAACACTGAAGCTTTCTTT.